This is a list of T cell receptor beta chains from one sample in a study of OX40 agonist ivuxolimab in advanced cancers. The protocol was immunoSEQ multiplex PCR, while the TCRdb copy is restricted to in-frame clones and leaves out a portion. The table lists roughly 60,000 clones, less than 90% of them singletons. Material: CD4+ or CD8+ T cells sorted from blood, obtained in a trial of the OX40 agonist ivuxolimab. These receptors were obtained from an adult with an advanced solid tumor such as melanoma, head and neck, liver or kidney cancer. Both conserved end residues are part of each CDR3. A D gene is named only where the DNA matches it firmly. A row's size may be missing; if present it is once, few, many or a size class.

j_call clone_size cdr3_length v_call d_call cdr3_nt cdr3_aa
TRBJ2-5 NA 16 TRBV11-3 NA TGTGCCAGCAGCTTAGGAGCAGGGGCGAGGGAAGAGACCCAGTACTTC CASSLGAGAREETQYF
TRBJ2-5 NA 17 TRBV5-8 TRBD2 TGTGCCAGCAGCCCACGTTTGACTAGCGGGGGACAAGAGACCCAGTACTTC CASSPRLTSGGQETQYF
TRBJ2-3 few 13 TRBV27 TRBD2 TGTGCCAGCACTGGCGCGGGAGGAGATACGCAGTATTTT CASTGAGGDTQYF
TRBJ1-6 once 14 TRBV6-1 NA TGTGCCAGCAGCCGGGACACTAGCGGGTCACCCCTCCACTTT CASSRDTSGSPLHF
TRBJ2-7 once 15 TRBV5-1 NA TGCGCCAGCAGCCCCGACGTGGGGGTTGGCTACGAGCAGTACTTC CASSPDVGVGYEQYF
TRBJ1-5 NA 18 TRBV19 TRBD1 TGTGCCAGTAGTACCAAGACAGGGGGCGTGTATAGCAATCAGCCCCAGCATTTT CASSTKTGGVYSNQPQHF
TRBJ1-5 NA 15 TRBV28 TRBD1 TGTGCCAGCAGTTTAACGGGGCAGGGGGGACAGCCCCAGCATTTT CASSLTGQGGQPQHF
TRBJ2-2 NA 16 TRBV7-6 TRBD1 TGTGCCAGCAGCTTAGTGGGACAGGTGAACACCGGGGAGCTGTTTTTT CASSLVGQVNTGELFF
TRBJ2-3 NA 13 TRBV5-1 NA TGCGCCAGCAGCTTAAGCATCACAGATACGCAGTATTTT CASSLSITDTQYF
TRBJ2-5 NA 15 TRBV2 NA TGTGCCAGCAGTTCTTTCCCGACCGGGGCAGAGACCCAGTACTTC CASSSFPTGAETQYF
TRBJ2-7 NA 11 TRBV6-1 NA TGTGCCAGCAGTGCCCAGTACGAGCAGTACTTC CASSAQYEQYF
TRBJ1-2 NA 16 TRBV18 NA TGTGCCAGCTCACCGCCGAGCGTGGCGGCTAACTATGGCTACACCTTC CASSPPSVAANYGYTF
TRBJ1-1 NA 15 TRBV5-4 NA TGTGCCAGCAGCTTACACCCCCGGGGGGACACTGAAGCTTTCTTT CASSLHPRGDTEAFF
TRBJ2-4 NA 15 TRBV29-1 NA TGCAGCGTTGAAAGATCGGACTCAGCCAAAAACATTCAGTACTTC CSVERSDSAKNIQYF
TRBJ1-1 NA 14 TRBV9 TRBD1 TGTGCCAGCAGCGTAGTTGGGGACAGGGGTGAAGCTTTCTTT CASSVVGDRGEAFF
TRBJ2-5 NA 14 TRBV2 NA TGTGCCAGCAGTGTGATGGGGTTAGGAGAGACCCAGTACTTC CASSVMGLGETQYF
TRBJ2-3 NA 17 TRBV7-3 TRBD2 TGTGCCAGCAGCTTAGGGTCTAGCGGGATGGGTTCGGATACGCAGTATTTT CASSLGSSGMGSDTQYF
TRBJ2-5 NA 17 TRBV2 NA TGTGCCAGCAGTGAGGGGGCGGGCCCCACTGTTAGAGAGACCCAGTACTTC CASSEGAGPTVRETQYF
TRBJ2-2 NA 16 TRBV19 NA TGTGCCAGTAGTATGAGAGGACAGACACTTACCGGGGAGCTGTTTTTT CASSMRGQTLTGELFF
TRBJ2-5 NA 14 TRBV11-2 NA TGTGCCAGCAGCATACAGGGTAGGGAAGAGACCCAGTACTTC CASSIQGREETQYF
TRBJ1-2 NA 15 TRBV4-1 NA TGCGCCAGCAGCCAACCGGGGCTAGCTAACTATGGCTACACCTTC CASSQPGLANYGYTF
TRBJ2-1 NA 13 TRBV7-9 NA TGTGCCAGCAGTTTAGGGACCGTCAATGAGCAGTTCTTC CASSLGTVNEQFF
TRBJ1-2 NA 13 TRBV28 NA TGTGCCAGCAGTCCTACAGGGATCTATGGCTACACCTTC CASSPTGIYGYTF
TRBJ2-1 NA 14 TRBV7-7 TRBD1 TGTGCCAGCAGCTTAAATGAGGGGGCCCTTCCCCAGTTCTTC CASSLNEGALPQFF